This T cell receptor (beta chain) was sequenced for a study of T cell responses to AZD1222 COVID-19 vaccine. Libraries were prepared by immunoSEQ multiplex PCR; TCRdb keeps only in-frame clonotypes and omits some of them. The repertoire consists of 100,000 to 150,000 clones, with more than 85% occurring once and the leading ten covering 5% to 7%. Comments on this clone: Its cognate antigen is unknown.

V shed 0 bases and J shed 10 bases, with 17 bases lying between them. The CDR3 contains 15 residues. Germline V lookup: CDR1 SGHTS, CDR2 YDEGEE. General observations from the study: Reportedly, close to half of spike-specific TCRs are directed against unmutated variant regions. Clonal diversity may have been underestimated, and the donors were mostly white British, with more females than males.

The sequencing used peripheral blood, collected on day 0 of AZD1222 vaccination. This sequence was found in an adult in good health. This sequence joins TRBV5-8 and TRBJ2-1; D is possibly TRBD1 (7 bases). CDR3 DNA: TGTGCCAGCAGCTTGGCGGCGGGATGGGGACAGGAGCAGTTCTTC. Translation gives CASSLAAGWGQEQFF.